Here is one T cell receptor beta chain with its context. The data were obtained in a study of blood T cell repertoires in COVID-19. Across the whole study: PBMCs, B-cell-depleted T cells, or T cells provided the cDNA or gDNA that made up the material.

V was clipped by 2 bases and J by 0 bases, with 10 bases between them. CDR1 and CDR2 (germline): MNHNS, SASEGT. The CDR3 runs to 15 residues. Assay used: immunoSEQ multiplex PCR; TCRdb lists only in-frame clones, some missing. The data contain roughly 110,000 clones, around 89% of them singletons. The sequenced material came from peripheral blood. This chain joins TRBV6-1 and TRBJ1-2; D uncertain. The TCR was taken from a human donor with acute or convalescent COVID-19. The donor label of this sample is uncertain. The chain's CDR3 is CASSERTESNYGYTF. CDR3 nucleotides: TGTGCCAGCAGTGAAAGGACTGAGTCTAACTATGGCTACACCTTC.